The 19 T cell receptor beta chains presented below share a single source sample, sequenced in a study of T cell responses to AZD1222 COVID-19 vaccine. The data were produced by immunoSEQ multiplex PCR, yet TCRdb's version contains in-frame clones alone and is incomplete. Found here are some 130,000 clones, 93% of them singletons; the top ten hold 0.85% to 0.95%. The sequences come from peripheral blood, collected on day 0 of AZD1222 vaccination. The source is an adult in good health.

This clone showed up just once. The chain carries TRBV7-2 and TRBJ2-3; 7 nucleotides agree with TRBD1. Germline V gene lookup returns CDR1 SGHTA and CDR2 FQGNSA. The V gene end was trimmed by 4 bases and the J gene end by 1 base; junction bases not matched to a gene: 2. The CDR3 consists of 14 residues. This chain's CDR3 is CASSYGTGTDTQYF. As DNA, the CDR3 is TGTGCCAGCAGCTACGGGACAGGCACAGATACGCAGTATTTT.

This chain links TRBV4-2 with TRBJ1-5; D unclear. Trimming pared 0 bases from V and 6 bases from J, leaving 15 bases between. Germline values: CDR1 LGHNA, CDR2 YNFKEQ. This CDR3 has 16 amino acids. CDR3 in DNA: TGTGCCAGCAGCCAAGATCCTAATGGGGATATTCAGCCCCAGCATTTT. Protein sequence: CASSQDPNGDIQPQHF.

This chain links TRBV29-1 with TRBJ2-1; 8 positions agree with TRBD2. Per the germline V gene, CDR1 is SQVTM and CDR2 is ANQGSEA. The CDR3 length is 20 residues. J gave up 4 bases and V 3 bases, and 23 bases lay outside the gene matches. The CDR3 reads CSVDVVGQRGRGARYNEQFF. CDR3 DNA: TGCAGCGTTGACGTCGTTGGACAGCGGGGGCGGGGGGCCCGTTACAATGAGCAGTTCTTC.

The chain is built from TRBV6-1 and TRBJ1-6; D remains unclear. The length of the CDR3 is 15 residues. The germline gives CDR1 MNHNS, CDR2 SASEGT. Trimming shortened V by 3 bases and J by 3 bases, and 9 bases separated the two germline ends. The CDR3 nucleotides are TGTGCCAGCAGTGATACCGGGAGCTATAATTCACCCCTCCACTTT. Its translation is CASSDTGSYNSPLHF.

The V call is TRBV11-2, the J call TRBJ2-7; D is tentatively TRBD1 or TRBD2 (5 bases each). This CDR3 comprises 12 residues. Trimming took off 4 bases at V and 7 bases at J, with 11 bases between the two ends. CDR1 and CDR2 from the germline V gene are SGHAT and FQNNGV. In DNA form, the CDR3 reads TGTGCCAGCAGCTCCGAGGGGTGGGAGCAGTACTTC. Residues: CASSSEGWEQYF.

This CDR3 reads CASKGGDSYEQYF. The DNA for the CDR3 is TGTGCCAGCAAAGGGGGGGACTCCTACGAGCAGTACTTC. This chain connects TRBV12-3 or TRBV12-4 to TRBJ2-7; a weak D match, TRBD2 (7 bases). Deletions cut 7 bases from V and 0 bases from J, with 10 bases between. The CDR3 has 13 amino acids.

This chain links TRBV6-1 with TRBJ2-3, with D maybe TRBD2 (6 bases). Germline V gene data show CDR1 as MNHNS and CDR2 as SASEGT. The CDR3 length is 15 residues. Trimming cost V 3 bases and J 0 bases, with 10 bases left between them. CDR3 residues: CASSDQAGSTDTQYF. CDR3 nucleotides: TGTGCCAGCAGTGATCAGGCGGGGAGCACAGATACGCAGTATTTT.

This rearrangement joins TRBV18 to TRBJ1-2, with D possibly being TRBD1 (5 bases). Germline values: CDR1 KGHSH, CDR2 LQKENI. This CDR3 contains 15 residues. V was clipped by 2 bases and J by 4 bases, with 14 bases between them. The CDR3 sequence is CASSPTAGRPYGYTF. As DNA, the CDR3 is TGTGCCAGCTCACCAACGGCAGGGAGGCCCTATGGCTACACCTTC.

The chain uses TRBV6-5 and TRBJ1-4, with a weak D call TRBD1 (6 bases). Germline CDR1 and CDR2: MNHEY and SVGAGI. V gave up 6 bases and J gave up 0 bases, with 8 bases separating them. This CDR3 is 14 amino acids long. CDR3 sequence (DNA): TGTGCCAGCAGGGACAGTGCAACTAATGAAAAACTGTTTTTT. Residues: CASRDSATNEKLFF.

This chain uses TRBV7-9 with TRBJ1-3; weak D call: TRBD1 (6 bases). The CDR3 covers 16 residues. Per the germline V gene, CDR1 is SEHNR and CDR2 is FQNEAQ (reference sequence). Trimming left V 5 bases short and J 2 bases short, with 16 bases between. The CDR3 bases are TGTGCCAGCAGCGGGTCGGCGGGGGCCCCTGGAAACACCATATATTTT. Protein product: CASSGSAGAPGNTIYF. The full variable domain, in which reference TRBV7-9 and TRBJ1-3 provide the parts outside the CDR3, is DTGVSQNPRHKITKRGQNVTFRCDPISEHNRLYWYRQTLGQGPEFLTYFQNEAQLEKSRLLSDRFSAERPKGSFSTLEIQRTEQGDSAMYLCASSGSAGAPGNTIYFGEGSWLTVV.

The gene calls are TRBV7-9 and TRBJ2-1, with TRBD1 matching over 10 bases. V trimming: 5 bases; J trimming: 4 bases; junction bases outside the gene matches: 11. Germline-derived CDR1 and CDR2 are SEHNR and FQNEAQ (reference sequence). The CDR3 is 17 residues long. The CDR3, as DNA: TGTGCCAGCAGCCCCAACCCGGGACAGGGGTCATACAATGAGCAGTTCTTC. Translating it yields CASSPNPGQGSYNEQFF.

The chain joins TRBV6-5 to TRBJ1-4, with 7 bases that match TRBD1. CDR3 length: 16 amino acids. V trimming: 2 bases; J trimming: 8 bases; junction bases outside the gene matches: 11. The germline CDR1 and CDR2 sequences are MNHEY and SVGAGI. This CDR3 is CASSYGQAPGEEKLFF. The CDR3 DNA follows: TGTGCCAGCAGTTACGGACAGGCCCCAGGAGAGGAAAAACTGTTTTTT.

The chain's CDR3 is CASSVEGSGNTIYF. As DNA, the CDR3 is TGTGCCAGTAGTGTGGAGGGGTCTGGAAACACCATATATTTT. The chain joins TRBV19 to TRBJ1-3, with a possible D match to TRBD1 (5 bases). V was trimmed by 5 bases and J by 1 base, leaving 9 bases between them. The CDR3 has 14 amino acids. Germline-derived CDR1 and CDR2 are LNHDA and SQIVND (reference sequence).

The CDR3 nucleotides read TGTGCCATCAGCGTCGGGGGTCGGGGCACTGAAGCTTTCTTT. It specifies CAISVGGRGTEAFF. The V call is TRBV10-3, the J call TRBJ1-1; maybe TRBD1 (5 bases). The length of the CDR3 is 14 residues. V lost 6 bases to trimming and J lost 4 bases, with 15 bases between them. Germline V gene data show CDR1 as ENHRY and CDR2 as SYGVKD.

The V gene is TRBV6-5, the J gene TRBJ1-3; D is perhaps TRBD1 (5 bases). The CDR3 consists of 15 residues. Trimming stripped 2 bases from V and 0 bases from J, with 8 bases between. Germline CDR1 reads MNHEY; CDR2 reads SVGAGI. The CDR3 spells CASSYRGPSGNTIYF. The CDR3 DNA sequence: TGTGCCAGCAGTTACAGGGGACCCTCTGGAAACACCATATATTTT.

The V and J genes are TRBV5-4 and TRBJ1-3, with D uncertain. V was trimmed by 0 bases and J by 3 bases, leaving 7 bases between them. The CDR3 is made up of 14 amino acids. Germline V gene data show CDR1 as SGHNT and CDR2 as YYREEE (reference sequence). The CDR3 reads CASSLGVSGNTIYF. CDR3 nucleotides: TGTGCCAGCAGCTTGGGAGTCAGTGGAAACACCATATATTTT.

The chain recombines TRBV11-2 with TRBJ1-2; D is possibly TRBD1 (5 bases). The germline gives CDR1 SGHAT, CDR2 FQNNGV. The CDR3 contains 14 residues. V was shortened by 0 bases and J by 2 bases, with 7 bases between the two germline ends. The CDR3 reads CASSLEGGNYGYTF. CDR3 nucleotides: TGTGCCAGCAGCTTAGAGGGGGGGAACTATGGCTACACCTTC.

This rearrangement joins TRBV20-1 to TRBJ1-6; the D gene is possibly TRBD1 (5 bases). The CDR3 has 11 residues. From germline, CDR1 is DFQATT and CDR2 SNEGSKA (reference sequence). V was clipped by 1 base and J by 18 bases, with 13 bases between them. This CDR3 reads CSARGMEGTHF. The CDR3 DNA reads as TGCAGTGCTAGAGGGATGGAGGGGACCCACTTT.

Only one count was recorded for this clone. V usage is TRBV3-1 (or the pseudogene TRBV3-2) and J usage is TRBJ1-1, with 7 bases lining up with TRBD1. Looked up from germline, CDR1 is LGHDT and CDR2 is YNNKEL (reference sequence). The CDR3 spans 13 residues. Trimming at V came to 5 bases and at J to 3 bases, leaving 3 bases not matched to a gene. This chain's CDR3 is CASSFTGDTEAFF. The CDR3 DNA is TGTGCCAGCAGCTTTACAGGGGACACTGAAGCTTTCTTT.